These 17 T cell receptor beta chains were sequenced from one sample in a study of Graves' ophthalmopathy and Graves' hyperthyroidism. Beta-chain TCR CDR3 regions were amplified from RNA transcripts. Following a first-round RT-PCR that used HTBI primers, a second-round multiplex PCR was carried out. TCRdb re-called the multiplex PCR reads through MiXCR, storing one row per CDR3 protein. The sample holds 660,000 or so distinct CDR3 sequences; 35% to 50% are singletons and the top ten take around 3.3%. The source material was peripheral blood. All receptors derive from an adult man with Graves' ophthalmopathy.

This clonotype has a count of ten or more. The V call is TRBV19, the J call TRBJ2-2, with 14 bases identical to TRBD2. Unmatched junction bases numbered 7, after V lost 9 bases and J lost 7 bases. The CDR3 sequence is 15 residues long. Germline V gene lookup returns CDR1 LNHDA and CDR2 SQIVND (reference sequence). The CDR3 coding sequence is TGTGCCAGCCGGACTAGCGGGAGGCGTGTCGGGGAGCTGTTTTTT. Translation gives CASRTSGRRVGELFF.

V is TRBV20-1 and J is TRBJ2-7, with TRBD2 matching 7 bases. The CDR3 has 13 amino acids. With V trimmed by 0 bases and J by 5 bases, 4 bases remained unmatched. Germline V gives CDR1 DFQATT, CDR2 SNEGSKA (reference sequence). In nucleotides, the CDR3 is TGCAGTGCTAGAGATCGGGGGGAGCACGAGCAGTACTTC. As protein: CSARDRGEHEQYF.

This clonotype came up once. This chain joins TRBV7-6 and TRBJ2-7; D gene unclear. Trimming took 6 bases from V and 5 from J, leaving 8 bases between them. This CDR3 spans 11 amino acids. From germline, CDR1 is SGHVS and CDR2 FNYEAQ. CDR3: CASSWDHEQYF. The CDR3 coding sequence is TGTGCCAGCAGTTGGGATCACGAGCAGTACTTC.

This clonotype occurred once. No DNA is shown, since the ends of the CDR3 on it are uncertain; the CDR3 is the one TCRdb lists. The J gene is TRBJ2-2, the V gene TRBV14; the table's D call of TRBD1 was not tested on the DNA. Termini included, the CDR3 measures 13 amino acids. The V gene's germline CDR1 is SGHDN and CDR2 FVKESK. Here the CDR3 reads CASSKQGAGSCFF.

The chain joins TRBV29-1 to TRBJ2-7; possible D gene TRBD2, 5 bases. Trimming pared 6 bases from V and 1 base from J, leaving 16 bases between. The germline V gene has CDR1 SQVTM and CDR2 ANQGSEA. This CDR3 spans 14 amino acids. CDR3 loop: CSVGAADPSYEQYF. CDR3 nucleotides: TGCAGCGTAGGAGCGGCCGACCCTTCCTACGAGCAGTACTTC.

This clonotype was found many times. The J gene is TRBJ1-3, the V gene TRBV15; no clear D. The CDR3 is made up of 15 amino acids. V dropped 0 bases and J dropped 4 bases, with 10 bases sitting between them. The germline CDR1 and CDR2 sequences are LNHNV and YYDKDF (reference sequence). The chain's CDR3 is CATSRDQAPGNTIYF. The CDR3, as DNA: TGTGCCACCAGCAGAGATCAGGCGCCCGGAAACACCATATATTTT.

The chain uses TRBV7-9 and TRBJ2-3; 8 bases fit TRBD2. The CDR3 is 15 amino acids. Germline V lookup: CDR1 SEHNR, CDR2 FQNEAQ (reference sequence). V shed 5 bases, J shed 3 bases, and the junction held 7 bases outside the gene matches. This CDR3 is CASSPGLADTDTQYF. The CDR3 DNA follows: TGTGCCAGCAGCCCCGGACTAGCAGATACAGATACGCAGTATTTT.

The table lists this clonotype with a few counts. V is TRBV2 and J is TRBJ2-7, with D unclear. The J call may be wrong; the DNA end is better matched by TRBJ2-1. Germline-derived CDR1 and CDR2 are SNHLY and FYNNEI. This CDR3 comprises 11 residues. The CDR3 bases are TGTGCCAGAAGGGCCAGCAATGAGCAGTTCTTC. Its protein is CARRASNEQFF.

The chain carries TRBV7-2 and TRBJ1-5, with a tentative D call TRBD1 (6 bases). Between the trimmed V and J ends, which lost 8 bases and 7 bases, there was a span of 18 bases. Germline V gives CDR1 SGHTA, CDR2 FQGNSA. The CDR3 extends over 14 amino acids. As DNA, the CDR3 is TGTGCCAGCTGCCCGACAGGCGGGGAACAGCCCCAGCATTTT. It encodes CASCPTGGEQPQHF.

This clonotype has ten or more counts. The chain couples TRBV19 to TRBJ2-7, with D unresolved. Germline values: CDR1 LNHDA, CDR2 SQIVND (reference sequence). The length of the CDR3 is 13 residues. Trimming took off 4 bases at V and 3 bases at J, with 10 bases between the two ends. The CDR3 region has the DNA TGTGCCAGTAGTAATCCAGCAAACTACGAGCAGTACTTC. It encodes CASSNPANYEQYF.

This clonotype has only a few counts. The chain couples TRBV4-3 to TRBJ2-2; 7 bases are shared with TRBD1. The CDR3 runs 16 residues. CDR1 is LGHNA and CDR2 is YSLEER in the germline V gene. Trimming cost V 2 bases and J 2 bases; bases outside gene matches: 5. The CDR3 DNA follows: TGCGCCAGCAGCCAAAGCCGGGACAGAAACACCGGGGAGCTGTTTTTT. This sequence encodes CASSQSRDRNTGELFF.

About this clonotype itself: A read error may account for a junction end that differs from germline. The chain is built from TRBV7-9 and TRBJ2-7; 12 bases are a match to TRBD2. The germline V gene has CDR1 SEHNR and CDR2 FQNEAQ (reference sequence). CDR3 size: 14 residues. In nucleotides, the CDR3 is TGCGCCAGCAGCCGGGGTGGACTAGCGGGGGAGCAGTACTTC. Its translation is CASSRGGLAGEQYF.

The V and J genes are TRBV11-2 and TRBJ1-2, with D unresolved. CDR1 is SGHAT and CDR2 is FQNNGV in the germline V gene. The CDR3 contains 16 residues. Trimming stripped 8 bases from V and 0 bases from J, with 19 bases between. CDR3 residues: CASHSLKPLPNYGYTF. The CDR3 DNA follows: TGTGCCAGCCATAGTTTGAAACCCCTTCCTAACTATGGCTACACCTTC.

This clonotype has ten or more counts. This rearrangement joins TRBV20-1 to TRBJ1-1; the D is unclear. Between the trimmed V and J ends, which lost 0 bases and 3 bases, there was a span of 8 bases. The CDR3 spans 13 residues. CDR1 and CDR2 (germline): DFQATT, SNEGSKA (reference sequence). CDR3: CSARDRSDTEAFF. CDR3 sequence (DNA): TGCAGTGCTAGAGATAGGTCTGACACTGAAGCTTTCTTT.

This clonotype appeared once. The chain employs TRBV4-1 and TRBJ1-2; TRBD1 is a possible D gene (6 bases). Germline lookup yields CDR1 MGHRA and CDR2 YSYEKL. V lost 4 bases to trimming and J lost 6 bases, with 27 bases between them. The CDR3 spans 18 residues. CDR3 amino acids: CASSPTYLDRDKLHGYTF. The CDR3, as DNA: TGCGCCAGCAGCCCCACCTATTTAGACCGGGACAAACTGCATGGCTACACCTTC.

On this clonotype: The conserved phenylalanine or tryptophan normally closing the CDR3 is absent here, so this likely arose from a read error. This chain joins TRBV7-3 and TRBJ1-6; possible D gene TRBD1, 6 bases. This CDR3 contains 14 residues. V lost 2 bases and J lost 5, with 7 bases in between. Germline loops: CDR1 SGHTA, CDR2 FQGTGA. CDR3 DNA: TGTGCCAGCAGCTTATGGACAGATAATTCACCCCTCCACCTT. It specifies CASSLWTDNSPLHL.

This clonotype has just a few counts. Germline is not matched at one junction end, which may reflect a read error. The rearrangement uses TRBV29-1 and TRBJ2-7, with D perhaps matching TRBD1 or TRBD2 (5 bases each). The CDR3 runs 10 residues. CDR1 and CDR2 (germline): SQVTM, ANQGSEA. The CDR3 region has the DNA TGCAGCGTTGAAGTCAGGGAGCGGTACTTC. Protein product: CSVEVRERYF.